The entry below gives a single TCR beta chain sequence along with its context. Its specificity is unknown. TCRdb's table, derived via immunoSEQ multiplex PCR, lists solely in-frame clones and lacks some. This table holds around 35,000 clones, just over 90% found once. These data belong to a study of T cells in localized non-small cell lung cancer. Study-level points and caveats: There were a median 57 of the top 100 tumor clones appearing in adjacent lung. Multi-region tumor sequencing was not done, so intratumor heterogeneity could not be excluded. Measurement of T cell clonality placed uninvolved adjacent lung highest, above the level in tumor.

The sample consisted of peripheral blood, taken before any cancer treatment. The clonotype was recovered from a female donor aged 60 or older with stage I lung adenocarcinoma.

This chain's CDR3 is CASGLDGKKETQYF. CDR3 coding DNA: TGTGCTAGTGGTTTGGACGGAAAAAAAGAGACCCAGTACTTC. The V and J genes are TRBV12-5 and TRBJ2-5; D gene ambiguous. With 1 base removed from V and 3 bases from J, the gap between germline ends came to 9 bases. Per germline, CDR1 LGHNT and CDR2 FRNRAP. The CDR3 is 14 residues long.